This T cell receptor (beta chain) stems from a study of cytomegalovirus exposure and HLA in healthy donors. Findings and caveats of the study: The majority of CMV-associated TCR beta chains were reported as apparently HLA-restricted in a later analysis. Researchers had no immune exposure information except CMV serostatus available. Association of roughly 17,000 TCR beta sequences with HLA alleles was found at 0.05 false discovery rate in a later analysis.

A word on this clone: Its target is unknown.

Use of 60 Vbeta and 13 Jbeta primers characterized the PCR. TCRdb's table, derived via immunoSEQ multiplex PCR, lists solely in-frame clones and lacks some. The sample gives approximately 150,000 clones, 55% to 75% of which show up once; 2.5% is in the top ten. Germline lookup yields CDR1 PRHDT and CDR2 FYEKMQ (reference sequence). V was clipped by 3 bases and J by 3 bases, with 15 bases between them. The CDR3 contains 15 residues. The rearrangement joins TRBV13 to TRBJ2-7, with D possibly being TRBD1 (6 bases). This TCR came from a human donor in good health. Sequenced sample: PBMCs. Here the CDR3 DNA reads TGTGCCAGCAGCTTTCAGGGGAACCTAGGCTACGAGCAGTACTTC. It yields the protein CASSFQGNLGYEQYF.